The 21 T cell receptor beta chains in this list originate from one sample, sequenced in a study of cytotoxic CD8 clonotypes in ibrutinib-treated CLL (dated by TCRdb to about 2021). Library preparation was by the immunoSEQ multiplex PCR assay. TCRdb retrieved this table from immuneACCESS and kept in-frame rearrangements only. Not all clones are present; in checked studies, unresolved V genes account for under half, and no reason is known for the remainder. Recorded for this sample are around 70,000 clones; 90% of them occurred a single time. The ten largest clones capture around 3.1% of the sample. This specimen's time point label, per the study, means: 12 months on ibrutinib. Sequences were derived from PBMCs, sampled after 12 months of ibrutinib treatment. These receptors came from a human donor with chronic lymphocytic leukemia.

The V gene is TRBV12-5, the J gene TRBJ2-5; D gene ambiguous. The V end lost 5 bases, the J end lost 2 bases, and 15 bases lay between the germline ends. The CDR3 has 15 residues. CDR1 is LGHNT and CDR2 is FRNRAP in the germline V gene. CDR3 region: CASGLPAVAQETQYF. The CDR3 coding sequence is TGTGCTAGTGGTCTCCCGGCGGTTGCTCAAGAGACCCAGTACTTC. The full variable domain, in which reference TRBV12-5 and TRBJ2-5 provide the parts outside the CDR3, is DARVTQTPRHKVTEMGQEVTMRCQPILGHNTVFWYRQTMMQGLELLAYFRNRAPLDDSGMPKDRFSAEMPDATLATLKIQPSEPRDSAVYFCASGLPAVAQETQYFGPGTRLLVL.

This chain joins TRBV19 and TRBJ2-7, with D uncertain. Germline loops: CDR1 LNHDA, CDR2 SQIVND (reference sequence). V lost 0 bases and J lost 3, with 12 bases in between. CDR3 size: 15 residues. The CDR3 is CASSIDLIQVYEQYF. DNA for the CDR3: TGTGCCAGTAGTATAGATCTTATACAAGTCTACGAGCAGTACTTC. The complete variable domain, with remaining parts taken from reference TRBV19 and TRBJ2-7, reads DGGITQSPKYLFRKEGQNVTLSCEQNLNHDAMYWYRQDPGQGLRLIYYSQIVNDFQKGDIAEGYSVSREKKESFPLTVTSAQKNPTAFYLCASSIDLIQVYEQYFGPGTRLTVT.

The CDR3 is CASSARQGLTYEQYF. In DNA, the CDR3 is TGTGCCAGCAGTGCAAGACAGGGTCTGACCTACGAGCAGTACTTC. The gene calls are TRBV6-1 and TRBJ2-7; the match to TRBD1 covers 7 bases. V shed 4 bases and J 2 bases; nucleotides not matched to a gene: 8. CDR3 size: 15 residues. Germline CDR1 MNHNS, CDR2 SASEGT.

The chain carries TRBV5-4 and TRBJ1-1; D gene ambiguous. This CDR3 contains 14 residues. CDR1 is SGHNT, CDR2 YYREEE, per germline (reference sequence). Trimming left V 4 bases short and J 0 bases short, with 10 bases between. The CDR3 sequence: CASSPRLVNTEAFF. As DNA, the CDR3 is TGTGCCAGCAGCCCGAGGTTGGTGAACACTGAAGCTTTCTTT.

The V call is TRBV4-3, the J call TRBJ2-6; TRBD2 matches 7 bases. Per germline, CDR1 LGHNA and CDR2 YSLEER. The V and J ends lost 5 bases and 1 base, in that order; junction bases with no gene match: 11. The CDR3 runs 18 residues. CDR3 amino acids: CASSSRQDGGSGANVLTF. CDR3 coding DNA: TGCGCCAGCAGCTCAAGGCAAGACGGGGGGTCTGGGGCCAACGTCCTGACTTTC.

The chain links TRBV18 to TRBJ2-2; the D is unclear. Trimming left V 4 bases short and J 5 bases short, with 5 bases between. The CDR3 runs to 12 residues. Germline-derived CDR1 and CDR2 are KGHSH and LQKENI. CDR3: CASSQVTGELFF. The CDR3 bases are TGTGCCAGCTCACAGGTTACCGGGGAGCTGTTTTTT.

The V call is TRBV4-1, the J call TRBJ1-2, with a weak D call TRBD1 (6 bases). CDR3 length: 16 residues. CDR1 MGHRA and CDR2 YSYEKL come from the germline V gene. Trimming left V 4 bases short and J 1 base short, with 16 bases between. CDR3 region: CASSPGQGWSNYGYTF. DNA for the CDR3: TGCGCCAGCAGCCCGGGGCAGGGGTGGAGTAACTATGGCTACACCTTC.

The genes are TRBV5-5 and TRBJ2-1, with a tentative D call TRBD2 (5 bases). Germline loops: CDR1 SGHKS, CDR2 YYEKEE (reference sequence). Between the trimmed V and J ends, which lost 4 bases and 13 bases, there was a span of 15 bases. The CDR3 runs 12 residues. CDR3 residues: CASSTRTGEQFF. The CDR3 DNA follows: TGTGCCAGCAGCACCAGGACCGGGGAACAGTTCTTC.

The chain combines TRBV5-1 with TRBJ2-7; 7 positions agree with TRBD1. Germline-derived CDR1 and CDR2 are SGHRS and YFSETQ. Trimming cost V 4 bases and J 0 bases; bases outside gene matches: 7. The CDR3 is 15 amino acids. The CDR3 is CASSRRRDSSYEQYF. The CDR3 DNA sequence: TGCGCCAGCAGCAGGCGTCGGGACAGCTCCTACGAGCAGTACTTC.

As for this clone: At the DNA level, this CDR3 is encoded by other sequences in the same sample as well. The chain carries TRBV29-1 and TRBJ2-3; 7 nucleotides align to TRBD2. The length of the CDR3 is 13 residues. Losses at the gene ends were 1 base for V and 4 bases for J; bases not matched to a gene: 2. The V gene's germline CDR1 is SQVTM and CDR2 ANQGSEA. CDR3 in DNA: TGCAGCGTTGAAGGGGGGAGGGCAGATACGCAGTATTTT. Its protein product is CSVEGGRADTQYF.

The chain employs TRBV9 and TRBJ1-2, with D tentatively TRBD1 (6 bases). Trimming took 4 bases from V and 6 from J, leaving 28 bases between them. Germline V CDR1 and CDR2: SGDLS, YYNGEE. The CDR3 is 18 residues long. DNA of the CDR3: TGTGCCAGCAGCCCGCGGGGAACAGGGTCTTGGGTTTCAGATGGCTACACCTTC. It translates to CASSPRGTGSWVSDGYTF.

V is TRBV6-5 and J is TRBJ1-1, with 7 bases fitting TRBD1. The CDR3 is made up of 14 amino acids. Per the germline V gene, CDR1 is MNHEY and CDR2 is SVGAGI. V lost 2 bases to trimming and J lost 4 bases; unmatched junction nucleotides: 4. For the CDR3, the DNA is TGTGCCAGCAGTTACGGGACAGCCTCCACTGAAGCTTTCTTT. This translates into CASSYGTASTEAFF.

The rearrangement joins TRBV5-1 to TRBJ1-4; D remains unclear. This CDR3 contains 12 residues. Germline-derived CDR1 and CDR2 are SGHRS and YFSETQ. Trimming took 0 bases from V and 5 from J, leaving 2 bases between them. The CDR3 DNA sequence: TGCGCCAGCAGCTTGGAAAATGAAAAACTGTTTTTT. Its protein is CASSLENEKLFF.

The chain uses TRBV19 and TRBJ2-1; possibly TRBD1 for D (5 bases). Trimming took off 7 bases at V and 11 bases at J, with 18 bases between the two ends. The germline V gene has CDR1 LNHDA and CDR2 SQIVND (reference sequence). The length of the CDR3 is 13 residues. The CDR3 nucleotides read TGTGCCAGTATTAAACAAGGGCAGGGAAAGCAGTTCTTC. Amino acid sequence: CASIKQGQGKQFF. Full variable domain (outside the CDR3, taken from reference TRBV19 and TRBJ2-1): DGGITQSPKYLFRKEGQNVTLSCEQNLNHDAMYWYRQDPGQGLRLIYYSQIVNDFQKGDIAEGYSVSREKKESFPLTVTSAQKNPTAFYLCASIKQGQGKQFFGPGTRLTVL.

The rearrangement uses TRBV7-9 and TRBJ1-1, with D perhaps TRBD1 (6 bases). This CDR3 has 14 amino acids. Trimming shortened V by 8 bases and J by 7 bases, and 20 bases separated the two germline ends. Germline CDR1 SEHNR, CDR2 FQNEAQ (reference sequence). CDR3 sequence: CASGVGGLRSEAFF. The CDR3 nucleotides read TGTGCCAGCGGCGTCGGGGGGCTGAGAAGTGAAGCTTTCTTT.

This chain connects TRBV6-4 to TRBJ2-1, with TRBD1 identical over 7 bases. The CDR3 covers 17 residues. Trimming at V came to 1 base and at J to 0 bases, leaving 6 bases not matched to a gene. Germline CDR1 is MRHNA and CDR2 is SNTAGT. The CDR3 here is CASSDFHRQGSYNEQFF. In DNA, the CDR3 is TGTGCCAGCAGTGACTTCCATCGACAGGGCTCCTACAATGAGCAGTTCTTC.

The DNA for the CDR3 is TGTGCCAGCAGCTTTCAAGGGGCTGGCACCGGGGAGCTGTTTTTT. It encodes CASSFQGAGTGELFF. V is TRBV5-5 and J is TRBJ2-2; D is perhaps TRBD1 (5 bases). CDR1 is SGHKS, CDR2 YYEKEE, per germline (reference sequence). This CDR3 contains 15 residues. Deletions cut 2 bases from V and 4 bases from J, with 12 bases between. The full variable domain, in which reference TRBV5-5 and TRBJ2-2 provide the parts outside the CDR3, is DAGVTQSPTHLIKTRGQQVTLRCSPISGHKSVSWYQQVLGQGPQFIFQYYEKEERGRGNFPDRFSARQFPNYSSELNVNALLLGDSALYLCASSFQGAGTGELFFGEGSRLTVL.

V usage is TRBV2 and J usage is TRBJ1-5; 8 bases line up with TRBD1. V gave up 2 bases and J gave up 3 bases; unmatched junction bases: 3. CDR1 and CDR2 from the germline V gene are SNHLY and FYNNEI. This CDR3 contains 15 residues. CDR3 in DNA: TGTGCCAGCAGTGAAAGGACAGGGCTCAATCAGCCCCAGCATTTT. This sequence encodes CASSERTGLNQPQHF. The full variable domain, with the rest looked up from reference TRBV2 and TRBJ1-5, is EPEVTQTPSHQVTQMGQEVILRCVPISNHLYFYWYRQILGQKVEFLVSFYNNEISEKSEIFDDQFSVERPDGSNFTLKIRSTKLEDSAMYFCASSERTGLNQPQHFGDGTRLSIL.

A note on this clone: One end of the junction varies from germline; a read error may be responsible. The chain links TRBV6-5 to TRBJ1-1; maybe TRBD1 (5 bases). The CDR3 length is 13 residues. Germline V lookup: CDR1 MNHEY, CDR2 SVGAGI. This CDR3 reads CASSYSRQGKALF. The CDR3 DNA reads TGTGCCAGCAGTTACTCGAGGCAGGGAAAGGCCCTTTTT.

The rearrangement joins TRBV2 to TRBJ1-4; perhaps TRBD1 as D (5 bases). The CDR3 length is 15 residues. The germline V gene has CDR1 SNHLY and CDR2 FYNNEI. The V end was cut by 8 bases, the J end by 3 bases, with 16 bases between. In nucleotides, the CDR3 is TGTGCCAGCCATTTTATGGGGGAAGCTAATGAAAAACTGTTTTTT. Amino acid sequence: CASHFMGEANEKLFF.

The rearrangement uses TRBV5-6 and TRBJ1-5; TRBD1 matches at 8 bases. The CDR3 totals 15 residues. V lost 2 bases and J lost 2; bases outside the gene matches: 3. The V gene's germline CDR1 is SGHDT and CDR2 YYEEEE. This CDR3 reads CASSFRGRGNQPQHF. DNA of the CDR3: TGTGCCAGCAGCTTCAGGGGGCGAGGCAATCAGCCCCAGCATTTT.